This TCR beta chain was retrieved from a study of blood T cells in healthy people across ages. The study's findings and limits: With age, beta diversity per million T cells declined roughly linearly, significantly by approximately 41.

Germline CDR1 and CDR2: SNHLY and FYNNEI. The CDR3 runs 16 residues. The V gene end was trimmed by 3 bases and the J gene end by 0 bases; junction bases not matched to a gene: 6. Sample-barcoded 5' priming and a J-beta primer mix drove a second PCR of 7 to 11 cycles. TCRdb fed the 5' RACE reads into MiXCR, producing one record per CDR3 protein. The table lists 1 million or so distinct CDR3 sequences, roughly 24% of them singletons, with approximately 0.71% in the top ten. No fewer than 6.5 million PBMCs went into each sample. On this clonotype: What it binds is unknown.

The same sample was also used in a study of T cells of mothers and their children.

This rearrangement joins TRBV2 to TRBJ2-5, with 8 nucleotides matching TRBD2. This sequence was found in a girl aged 2 to 10 in good health. Sequencing was done on a sample of blood. The CDR3 sequence is CASSEGRGGYQETQYF. Here the CDR3 DNA reads TGTGCCAGCAGTGAGGGACGGGGGGGGTACCAAGAGACCCAGTACTTC.